A single sample gave rise to the 21 T cell receptor beta chains below, sequenced in a study of cytomegalovirus exposure and HLA in healthy donors. PCR amplification relied on 60 Vbeta primers (plus 13 Jbeta primers). The data were produced by immunoSEQ multiplex PCR, yet TCRdb's version contains in-frame clones alone and is incomplete. The sample has roughly 250,000 clones; almost 85% are singletons. The sample was PBMCs. The source of these receptors is a woman between 40 and 55 years old in good health and CMV-seropositive.

This clone occurred a few times. The chain has TRBV19 and TRBJ2-3, with TRBD2 matching 8 bases. The CDR3 length is 16 residues. Germline CDR1 LNHDA, CDR2 SQIVND (reference sequence). CDR3 sequence reads: CATMGLVTSVPDTQYF. The CDR3 nucleotides read TGTGCAACTATGGGCTTGGTGACTAGCGTCCCAGATACGCAGTATTTT. The complete variable domain, with remaining parts taken from reference TRBV19 and TRBJ2-3, reads DGGITQSPKYLFRKEGQNVTLSCEQNLNHDAMYWYRQDPGQGLRLIYYSQIVNDFQKGDIAEGYSVSREKKESFPLTVTSAQKNPTAFYLCATMGLVTSVPDTQYFGPGTRLTVL.

This clone was counted once. The V call is TRBV28, the J call TRBJ2-7, with 10 bases matching TRBD2. This CDR3 contains 14 residues. Germline V gives CDR1 MDHEN, CDR2 SYDVKM. The V gene end was trimmed by 3 bases and the J gene end by 3 bases; junction bases not matched to a gene: 2. CDR3 residues: CASSFRTSGYEQYF. The CDR3 DNA sequence: TGTGCCAGCAGTTTTCGGACTAGCGGCTACGAGCAGTACTTC.

The chain uses TRBV5-4 and TRBJ2-1, with 8 bases fitting TRBD2. Trimming cost V 3 bases and J 0 bases; bases outside gene matches: 5. Germline-derived CDR1 and CDR2 are SGHNT and YYREEE (reference sequence). The CDR3 has 16 amino acids. In DNA form, the CDR3 reads TGTGCCAGCAGCTCCGGGAGGGGCGACTCCTACAATGAGCAGTTCTTC. It encodes CASSSGRGDSYNEQFF.

V usage is TRBV5-4 and J usage is TRBJ2-7; 14 bases fit TRBD2. CDR3 length: 18 amino acids. Germline V gives CDR1 SGHNT, CDR2 YYREEE (reference sequence). J lost 5 bases, V lost 5 bases, and 15 bases had no gene match. The CDR3 loop reads CASRPQTSGRAGGDEQYF. The CDR3 nucleotides are TGTGCCAGCAGACCACAGACTAGCGGGAGGGCCGGTGGCGACGAGCAGTACTTC. Using reference TRBV5-4 and TRBJ2-7 for the parts outside the CDR3, the full variable domain is ETGVTQSPTHLIKTRGQQVTLRCSSQSGHNTVSWYQQALGQGPQFIFQYYREEENGRGNFPPRFSGLQFPNYSSELNVNALELDDSALYLCASRPQTSGRAGGDEQYFGPGTRLTVT.

J is TRBJ2-1 and V is TRBV5-1; D is unclear. The CDR3 extends over 14 amino acids. CDR1 is SGHRS, CDR2 YFSETQ, per germline. V was cut by 5 bases and J by 0 bases, with 9 bases left in between. DNA of the CDR3: TGCGCCAGCAGGTCCCGGGTCTCCTACAATGAGCAGTTCTTC. This codes for CASRSRVSYNEQFF.

V usage is TRBV4-2 and J usage is TRBJ2-5; 10 bases fit TRBD1. The J call may be faulty, since TRBJ2-7 better matches the DNA end. Germline V gene sequence: CDR1 LGHNA, CDR2 YNFKEQ. There are 15 residues in the CDR3. The DNA for the CDR3 is TGTGCCAGCAGCCAGCCGGGACAGGGGCGCGGCGAGCAGTACTTC. Its protein product is CASSQPGQGRGEQYF.

The CDR3 loop reads CASRPRGTWRETQYF. Written as DNA, the CDR3 is TGTGCCAGCAGGCCCAGGGGCACCTGGCGCGAGACCCAGTACTTC. V gene TRBV7-8 combines with J gene TRBJ2-5, with D possibly being TRBD1 (6 bases). Germline V gene lookup returns CDR1 SGHVS and CDR2 FQNEAQ. V lost 6 bases and J lost 5, with 19 bases in between. The CDR3 is made up of 15 amino acids.

The chain combines TRBV7-3 with TRBJ2-6, with TRBD1 matching over 9 bases. Per germline, CDR1 SGHTA and CDR2 FQGTGA. The J segment lost 0 bases and the V segment lost 5 bases, leaving 5 bases of the junction unmatched. This CDR3 is 17 amino acids long. CDR3 residues: CASSTGQGFSGANVLTF. CDR3 DNA sequence: TGTGCCAGCAGCACAGGACAGGGGTTCTCTGGGGCCAACGTCCTGACTTTC.

This chain uses TRBV27 with TRBJ2-7; 7 nucleotides agree with TRBD1. J gave up 13 bases and V 5 bases, and 17 bases lay outside the gene matches. This CDR3 spans 14 amino acids. Germline V lookup: CDR1 MNHEY, CDR2 SMNVEV (reference sequence). As DNA, the CDR3 is TGTGCCAGCAGTCAACGGGACAGTCGACTCCCTTTTTACTTC. Protein product: CASSQRDSRLPFYF.

The CDR3 spells CASSFGFSTDTQYF. CDR3 sequence (DNA): TGTGCCAGCAGTTTCGGGTTTTCCACAGATACGCAGTATTTT. The V and J genes are TRBV27 and TRBJ2-3, with D hard to call. This CDR3 has 14 amino acids. Trimming removed 3 bases from V and 2 bases from J, with 9 bases in between. Germline-derived CDR1 and CDR2 are MNHEY and SMNVEV (reference sequence).

This clone was seen only once. The V call is TRBV29-1, the J call TRBJ2-3, with D perhaps matching TRBD2 (5 bases). The germline CDR1 and CDR2 sequences are SQVTM and ANQGSEA. The CDR3 spans 11 residues. V was pared by 6 bases and J by 6 bases, with 10 bases between. CDR3 amino acids: CSVLALDTQYF. CDR3 DNA: TGCAGCGTCCTAGCCTTGGATACGCAGTATTTT.

This sequence joins TRBV18 and TRBJ2-1, with D possibly being TRBD2 (6 bases). CDR1 and CDR2 from the germline V gene are KGHSH and LQKENI. The V end lost 2 bases, the J end lost 6 bases, and 17 bases lay between the germline ends. CDR3 length: 16 amino acids. The CDR3 loop reads CASSPRVTETSNEQFF. The CDR3 coding sequence is TGTGCCAGCTCACCAAGAGTAACCGAGACTAGCAATGAGCAGTTCTTC.

The rearrangement uses TRBV13 and TRBJ2-7; TRBD1 aligns across 9 bases. Per the germline V gene, CDR1 is PRHDT and CDR2 is FYEKMQ (reference sequence). The trim removed 5 bases at V and 2 bases at J, leaving 13 bases unmatched. The CDR3 loop spans 17 amino acids. The CDR3 loop is CASSHSSDRGKTYEQYF. In DNA form, the CDR3 reads TGTGCCAGCAGCCACAGCTCAGACAGGGGGAAAACCTACGAGCAGTACTTC.

This sequence joins TRBV11-2 and TRBJ1-2; tentatively, D is TRBD1 (6 bases). Germline V lookup: CDR1 SGHAT, CDR2 FQNNGV. Trimming took off 8 bases at V and 3 bases at J, with 10 bases between the two ends. The CDR3 has 12 amino acids. For the CDR3, the DNA is TGTGCCAGCCGGGCAGGGGACTATGGCTACACCTTC. This gives the protein CASRAGDYGYTF.

The chain has TRBV19 and TRBJ2-7; the D gene is possibly TRBD2 (6 bases). The CDR3 is 13 amino acids. V lost 5 bases, J lost 5 bases, and 13 bases lay in between. The germline gives CDR1 LNHDA, CDR2 SQIVND (reference sequence). The CDR3 protein is CASSYGLPNEQYF. For the CDR3, the DNA is TGTGCCAGTAGTTATGGACTACCGAACGAGCAGTACTTC.

This chain links TRBV5-1 with TRBJ2-7; D call uncertain. CDR3 length: 15 residues. Germline V lookup: CDR1 SGHRS, CDR2 YFSETQ. V dropped 2 bases and J dropped 2 bases, with 14 bases sitting between them. The CDR3 bases are TGCGCCAGCAGCTTCTCTGGTAGCCGACCCTACGAGCAGTACTTC. Its translation: CASSFSGSRPYEQYF.

The chain joins TRBV19 to TRBJ2-7; 9 bases agree with TRBD1. The germline V gene encodes CDR1 LNHDA and CDR2 SQIVND (reference sequence). The J segment lost 2 bases and the V segment lost 5 bases, leaving 4 bases of the junction unmatched. This CDR3 is built from 14 residues. The CDR3, as DNA: TGTGCCAGTAGTCGGGGGACAGGGACCTACGAGCAGTACTTC. Protein: CASSRGTGTYEQYF.

The chain combines TRBV30 with TRBJ1-4; D possibly corresponds to TRBD1 (5 bases). V lost 4 bases to trimming and J lost 0 bases, with 21 bases between them. The length of the CDR3 is 18 residues. CDR1 GTSNPN and CDR2 SVGIG come from the germline V gene (reference sequence). As DNA, the CDR3 is TGTGCCTGGAATCGTGACACCGACAGATACGCAACTAATGAAAAACTGTTTTTT. Translating it yields CAWNRDTDRYATNEKLFF.

The genes are TRBV4-3 and TRBJ2-1; TRBD2 matches 7 bases. Germline V gene data show CDR1 as LGHNA and CDR2 as YSLEER. The CDR3 runs to 15 residues. The V gene end was trimmed by 4 bases and the J gene end by 1 base; junction bases not matched to a gene: 4. This CDR3 reads CASSRTSQSYNEQFF. The CDR3, as DNA: TGCGCCAGCAGCCGGACTAGTCAATCCTACAATGAGCAGTTCTTC.

The chain carries TRBV28 and TRBJ2-1, with TRBD1 matching 8 bases. J gave up 10 bases and V 6 bases, and 14 bases lay outside the gene matches. Germline lookup yields CDR1 MDHEN and CDR2 SYDVKM. The CDR3 contains 15 residues. The CDR3 is CASSLPRTGPEEQFF. CDR3 nucleotides: TGTGCCAGCAGCCTGCCCCGGACAGGGCCAGAAGAGCAGTTCTTC.

This chain links TRBV28 with TRBJ2-7; 9 positions agree with TRBD1. V dropped 8 bases and J dropped 4; count of bases not matched to a gene: 9. This CDR3 comprises 14 residues. The germline V gene encodes CDR1 MDHEN and CDR2 SYDVKM. Here the CDR3 reads CASRTGTGIYEQYF. DNA for the CDR3: TGTGCCAGCCGTACCGGGACAGGGATTTACGAGCAGTACTTC.